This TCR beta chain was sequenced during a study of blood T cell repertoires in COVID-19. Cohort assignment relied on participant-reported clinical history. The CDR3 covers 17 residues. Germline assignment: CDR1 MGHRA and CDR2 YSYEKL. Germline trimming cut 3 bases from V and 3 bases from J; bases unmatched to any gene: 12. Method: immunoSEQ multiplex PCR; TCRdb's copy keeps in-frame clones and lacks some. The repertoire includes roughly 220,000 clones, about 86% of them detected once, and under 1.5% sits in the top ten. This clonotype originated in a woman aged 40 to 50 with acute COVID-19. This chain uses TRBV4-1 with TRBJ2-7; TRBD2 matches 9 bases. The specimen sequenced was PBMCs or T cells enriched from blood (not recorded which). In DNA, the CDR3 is TGCGCCAGCAGCCACGTAAGCCCAGCGGGGGGAAACTACGAGCAGTACTTC. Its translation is CASSHVSPAGGNYEQYF.